A single sample gave rise to the 15 T cell receptor beta chains below, sequenced in a study of CD4+ T cells in melanoma. Only in-frame clones appear in the TCRdb table, and some are missing; sequencing was by immunoSEQ multiplex PCR. The sample lists around 100,000 clones, about 90% occurring once. Sequencing was performed on peripheral blood. These TCRs come from a human donor with melanoma.

The count of this clone is one. V and J are TRBV7-2 and TRBJ2-7; no clear D gene. Germline V gives CDR1 SGHTA, CDR2 FQGNSA. This CDR3 is built from 11 residues. With 4 bases removed from V and 2 bases from J, the gap between germline ends came to 3 bases. The CDR3 region has the DNA TGTGCCAGCAGCTCAGCCTACGAGCAGTACTTC. Translated: CASSSAYEQYF.

The chain uses TRBV4-1 and TRBJ2-5; 10 bases are shared with TRBD2. With V trimmed by 1 base and J by 1 base, 3 bases remained unmatched. Germline V gene lookup returns CDR1 MGHRA and CDR2 YSYEKL. This CDR3 is built from 16 residues. CDR3 sequence reads: CASSQGASGGQETQYF. In nucleotides, the CDR3 is TGCGCCAGCAGCCAAGGGGCTAGCGGGGGCCAAGAGACCCAGTACTTC.

The rearrangement joins TRBV2 to TRBJ1-5, with TRBD1 matching over 7 bases. Per the germline V gene, CDR1 is SNHLY and CDR2 is FYNNEI. V lost 6 bases to trimming and J lost 2 bases; unmatched junction nucleotides: 7. This CDR3 region has 15 residues. The CDR3 DNA reads TGTGCCAGCAGGGAGGGGGCGAGGGGCAATCAGCCCCAGCATTTT. It is translated as CASREGARGNQPQHF.

This rearrangement joins TRBV2 to TRBJ2-4; 11 nucleotides match TRBD2. The junction had 5 bases not matched to a gene; V was cut back by 3 bases and J by 7 bases. The CDR3 totals 15 residues. From germline, CDR1 is SNHLY and CDR2 FYNNEI. The CDR3 DNA is TGTGCCAGCAGTGAGAGTAGCGGGAGGGGGAACATTCAGTACTTC. Translation gives CASSESSGRGNIQYF. Variable domain in full (rest from reference TRBV2 and TRBJ2-4): EPEVTQTPSHQVTQMGQEVILRCVPISNHLYFYWYRQILGQKVEFLVSFYNNEISEKSEIFDDQFSVERPDGSNFTLKIRSTKLEDSAMYFCASSESSGRGNIQYFGAGTRLSVL.

The chain has TRBV2 and TRBJ2-5, with 12 nucleotides matching TRBD2. V lost 4 bases to trimming and J lost 5 bases; unmatched junction nucleotides: 8. The CDR3 runs to 16 residues. CDR1 is SNHLY and CDR2 is FYNNEI in the germline V gene. CDR3 nucleotide sequence: TGTGCCAGCAGTGGACTAGCGGGAGAGGGCCTCGAGACCCAGTACTTC. Its translation is CASSGLAGEGLETQYF.

The chain has TRBV7-7 and TRBJ1-1, with 7 positions matching TRBD1. This CDR3 contains 16 residues. The V gene end was trimmed by 1 base and the J gene end by 1 base; junction bases not matched to a gene: 6. Germline V gives CDR1 SSHAT, CDR2 FNYEAQ (reference sequence). CDR3 amino acids: CASSLEKGAKNTEAFF. The CDR3, as DNA: TGTGCCAGCAGCTTAGAGAAGGGGGCGAAGAACACTGAAGCTTTCTTT.

The table lists this clone with a count of one. V usage is TRBV7-9 and J usage is TRBJ1-5; tentatively, D is TRBD1 (5 bases). This CDR3 is built from 13 residues. CDR1 and CDR2 (germline): SEHNR, FQNEAQ (reference sequence). The V end lost 5 bases, the J end lost 9 bases, and 14 bases lay between the germline ends. The DNA for the CDR3 is TGTGCCAGCAGCGAGGAGGGGAAGGGGCCCCAGCATTTT. This codes for CASSEEGKGPQHF.

The chain links TRBV7-3 to TRBJ2-5; 13 bases line up with TRBD2. The CDR3 runs to 15 residues. V lost 5 bases, J lost 5 bases, and 5 bases stayed unmatched. Per germline, CDR1 SGHTA and CDR2 FQGTGA. CDR3 bases: TGTGCCAGCAGCGTGGGACTAGCGGGGCTCGAGACCCAGTACTTC. This gives the protein CASSVGLAGLETQYF.

In its sample, this clone was seen a few times. The genes are TRBV28 and TRBJ2-3; 8 bases agree with TRBD1. This CDR3 has 14 residues. Trimming took 4 bases from V and 4 from J; bases not matched to a gene: 4. The germline V gene has CDR1 MDHEN and CDR2 SYDVKM. In DNA form, the CDR3 reads TGTGCCAGCAGTTACAGGGGGGCCCCAGATACGCAGTATTTT. Translating gives CASSYRGAPDTQYF.

V gene TRBV11-3 combines with J gene TRBJ2-3, with 10 positions matching TRBD2. The V segment lost 4 bases and the J segment 4 bases; nucleotides outside the gene matches: 5. Germline V gives CDR1 SGHNT, CDR2 YENEEA. This CDR3 spans 15 amino acids. CDR3 DNA sequence: TGTGCCAGCAGCTCAGCGGGGGGGCGCGCAGATACGCAGTATTTT. Translated: CASSSAGGRADTQYF. Filled out from reference TRBV11-3 and TRBJ2-3, the complete variable domain reads EAGVVQSPRYKIIEKKQPVAFWCNPISGHNTLYWYLQNLGQGPELLIRYENEEAVDDSQLPKDRFSAERLKGVDSTLKIQPAELGDSAVYLCASSSAGGRADTQYFGPGTRLTVL.

The chain recombines TRBV6-5 with TRBJ1-6; a possible D gene is TRBD1 (6 bases). Germline V lookup: CDR1 MNHEY, CDR2 SVGAGI. The V gene lost 6 bases and the J gene lost 10 bases, with 16 bases spanning the gap. The length of the CDR3 is 14 residues. CDR3 amino acids: CASSFLTTGSPLHF. The CDR3, as DNA: TGTGCCAGCAGCTTCCTCACGACAGGATCACCCCTCCACTTT.

This clone has more than one count but fewer than ten. This chain joins TRBV5-6 and TRBJ1-2, with 8 bases matching TRBD1. Trimming removed 6 bases from V and 5 bases from J; junction bases left unmatched: 12. The CDR3 loop spans 15 amino acids. CDR1 and CDR2 (germline): SGHDT, YYEEEE. The CDR3 protein is CASNLGDRSLYGYTF. CDR3 DNA sequence: TGTGCCAGCAACCTAGGGGACAGGAGTCTTTATGGCTACACCTTC.

This clone was recorded only once. V gene TRBV18 combines with J gene TRBJ2-7, with 10 bases identical to TRBD1. V gave up 5 bases and J gave up 3 bases; unmatched junction bases: 4. The CDR3 covers 14 residues. Looked up from germline, CDR1 is KGHSH and CDR2 is LQKENI. This CDR3 reads CASSEGQGSYEQYF. CDR3 bases: TGTGCCAGCTCAGAGGGACAGGGGAGCTACGAGCAGTACTTC.

This clone was found a few times. The rearrangement links TRBV27 to TRBJ2-6, with 9 bases lining up with TRBD1. Germline V lookup: CDR1 MNHEY, CDR2 SMNVEV (reference sequence). The CDR3 is 20 residues long. After removal of 5 bases from V and 3 bases from J, the junction contained 17 bases not matched to a gene. In DNA form, the CDR3 reads TGTGCCAGCAGTCCCCTGGCCGGGGACAGGGTGTTGGTTGGGGCCAACGTCCTGACTTTC. This gives the protein CASSPLAGDRVLVGANVLTF.

The rearrangement uses TRBV5-6 and TRBJ2-1; 8 nucleotides line up with TRBD1. V shed 4 bases, J shed 2 bases, and the junction held 8 bases outside the gene matches. The CDR3 spans 16 residues. Per the germline V gene, CDR1 is SGHDT and CDR2 is YYEEEE. The CDR3 DNA sequence: TGTGCCAGCAGCCCCGGGGCCAGGGGGCCCTACAATGAGCAGTTCTTC. This codes for CASSPGARGPYNEQFF.